These 30 T cell receptor beta chains share one sample of origin, sequenced in a study of tumor-infiltrating lymphocytes in primary liver carcinoma (dated by TCRdb to about 2017). This sample was sequenced with an Illumina HiSeq 2500. A constant-region primer and ProtoScript II reverse transcriptase were used to reverse-transcribe TCRbeta-specific cDNA from approximately 500 ng total RNA. The TCRbeta libraries were prepared through three rounds of nested multiplex PCR following a slightly modified ARM-PCR procedure. The first two PCR rounds used multiplex TRBV1-TRBV30 forward primers with a Cbeta reverse primer, each for 10 cycles. TCRdb's own reprocessing of the public reads used fastp at Q25 and MiXCR and kept productive beta chains. CDR3 protein sequences are deduplicated, and each keeps its most common genes and DNA. This sample gives about 310,000 distinct CDR3 sequences in total; approximately 65% of them show up just once. The top ten clones comprise 9% to 10% of the sample.

Blood RNA was extracted from unsorted whole blood with TRIzol reagent; germline DNA came from the DNeasy Blood & Tissue kit. Input material: peripheral blood. Receptor source: a man in his forties or fifties with primary liver carcinoma and hepatitis B virus infection.

In the case of this clonotype: The CDR3 does not end in the conserved phenylalanine or tryptophan, so this is likely a read error. The chain uses TRBV11-2 and TRBJ2-5; TRBD2 matches 9 bases. The CDR3 has 15 amino acids. Germline trimming cut 6 bases from V and 5 bases from J; bases unmatched to any gene: 10. CDR1 is SGHAT, CDR2 FQNNGV, per germline. CDR3 coding DNA: TGTGCCAGCAGGTCCGTAGCGGGAGTCACGGAGACCCAGTACTTA. Its protein is CASRSVAGVTETQYL.

On this clonotype: The junction differs from germline at one of its ends, possibly a read error. The chain is built from TRBV6-2 or TRBV6-3 and TRBJ2-1, with D perhaps matching TRBD2 (5 bases). CDR1 and CDR2 from the germline V gene are MNHEY and SVGEGT. The CDR3 has 13 residues. DNA of the CDR3: TGTGCCAGCGGTTACCAACTAGTCAATGAGCAGTTCTTC. It yields the protein CASGYQLVNEQFF.

To note about this clonotype: It is likely a read error, because the conserved phenylalanine at the end of the CDR3 is missing. The chain uses TRBV11-2 and TRBJ2-1; 7 nucleotides agree with TRBD2. The V and J ends lost 3 bases and 3 bases, in that order; junction bases with no gene match: 5. The V gene's germline CDR1 is SGHAT and CDR2 FQNNGV. The CDR3 runs 15 residues. The CDR3 region has the DNA TGTGCCAGCAGCTTCGGTCTAGCGGTCTACAATGAGCAGTTCCTC. Its protein product is CASSFGLAVYNEQFL.

Comment on this clonotype: A much larger clonotype is one base distant, so this may be a read error. The chain employs TRBV4-3 and TRBJ2-1; 10 nucleotides agree with TRBD2. This CDR3 comprises 17 residues. V lost 0 bases to trimming and J lost 9 bases; unmatched junction nucleotides: 11. Germline V gene lookup returns CDR1 LGHNA and CDR2 YSLEER. The CDR3 sequence: CASSQEGALAGFSEQFF. The CDR3 DNA sequence: TGCGCCAGCAGCCAAGAAGGTGCACTAGCGGGATTCAGTGAGCAGTTCTTC.

Notes on this clonotype: The junction shows a germline mismatch at one end, possibly a read error. This chain connects TRBV12-3 or TRBV12-4 to TRBJ2-1; no firm D call. The CDR3 is 14 residues long. The CDR3 coding sequence is TGTGCCAACAGTTTTTCCCGCGCCTACAATGAGCAGTTCTTC. It yields the protein CANSFSRAYNEQFF.

In nucleotides, the CDR3 is TGTGCCAGCAGCGTAGAAGAGGGTCGGAGCTACGAGCAGTACTTC. It specifies CASSVEEGRSYEQYF. The rearrangement links TRBV9 to TRBJ2-7, with D possibly matching TRBD2 (5 bases). The V end lost 0 bases, the J end lost 3 bases, and 13 bases lay between the germline ends. The CDR3 consists of 15 residues. CDR1 and CDR2 (germline): SGDLS, YYNGEE. The full variable domain, completed using reference TRBV9 and TRBJ2-7, is DSGVTQTPKHLITATGQRVTLRCSPRSGDLSVYWYQQSLDQGLQFLIQYYNGEERAKGNILERFSAQQFPDLHSELNLSSLELGDSALYFCASSVEEGRSYEQYFGPGTRLTVT.

This clonotype was observed a handful of times. The junction differs from germline at one of its ends, possibly a read error. The chain has TRBV12-3 or TRBV12-4 and TRBJ2-7, with a possible D match to TRBD2 (6 bases). The CDR3 spans 12 residues. The CDR3 DNA is TGTGCCAACAGTCCGGGGGCCTACGAGCAGTACTTC. Amino acid sequence: CANSPGAYEQYF.

As for this clonotype: This may be a read error, as it is one base from a much larger clone. The chain recombines TRBV6-1 with TRBJ1-5, with unresolved D. The CDR3 has 13 amino acids. Germline loops: CDR1 MNHNS, CDR2 SASEGT. The CDR3 nucleotides read TGTGCCAGAAGTGAACGGGGCAATCAGCCCCAGCATTTT. Translating gives CARSERGNQPQHF.

The V and J genes are TRBV29-1 and TRBJ1-1; possibly TRBD1 for D (5 bases). V was cut by 7 bases and J by 4 bases, with 22 bases left in between. Germline V gene lookup returns CDR1 SQVTM and CDR2 ANQGSEA. CDR3 length: 15 amino acids. The CDR3 nucleotides read TGCAGCGCGAGGATCGGGGGGAGCCCTGTCACTGAAGCTTTCTTT. Encoded protein: CSARIGGSPVTEAFF.

The rearrangement joins TRBV11-2 to TRBJ2-7; 7 bases map to TRBD1. The CDR3 length is 13 residues. The J segment lost 0 bases and the V segment lost 8 bases, leaving 4 bases of the junction unmatched. Germline lookup yields CDR1 SGHAT and CDR2 FQNNGV. CDR3: CASGQACSYEQYF. As DNA, the CDR3 is TGTGCCAGCGGACAGGCTTGCTCCTACGAGCAGTACTTC.

As concerns this clonotype: A junction boundary mismatches the germline segment, possibly from a read error. This chain uses TRBV11-2 with TRBJ2-2; the D call may be TRBD1 or TRBD2 (5 bases each). This CDR3 comprises 14 residues. Germline V gene data show CDR1 as SGHAT and CDR2 as FQNNGV. CDR3: CASILIGAVGERFF. The CDR3 region has the DNA TGTGCCAGCATCCTTATAGGGGCTGTCGGGGAGCGGTTTTTT.

This clonotype has at least ten counts. The chain joins TRBV6-5 to TRBJ1-2; D gene ambiguous. This CDR3 has 12 amino acids. The germline gives CDR1 MNHEY, CDR2 SVGAGI. V was trimmed by 10 bases and J by 8 bases, leaving 17 bases between them. The CDR3 loop is CATRRAQTGYTF. Here the CDR3 DNA reads TGTGCCACTCGGAGGGCCCAGACAGGCTACACCTTC.

This clonotype has a single count. A much larger clone is a single base away; this may be a read error. The chain has TRBV6-2 or TRBV6-3 and TRBJ2-1; possible D gene TRBD1, 5 bases. Germline assignment: CDR1 MNHEY and CDR2 SVGEGT. There are 11 residues in the CDR3. The CDR3 spells CTSSGTGKQFF. In DNA, the CDR3 is TGTACCAGCAGTGGTACAGGAAAGCAGTTCTTC.

Regarding this clonotype: Compared with germline, one end of the junction differs, possibly owing to a read error. The V call is TRBV11-2, the J call TRBJ1-4; no clear D gene. CDR1 and CDR2 (germline): SGHAT, FQNNGV. The CDR3 loop spans 16 amino acids. CDR3 sequence reads: CASIPPKRSGNEKLFF. The CDR3, as DNA: TGTGCTAGCATCCCTCCCAAACGCAGTGGGAATGAAAAACTGTTTTTT.

The CDR3 reads CASSYEGVSGELFF. The DNA of the CDR3 is TGTGCCAGCAGTTACGAGGGGGTGTCCGGGGAGCTGTTTTTT. The chain carries TRBV6-2 or TRBV6-3 and TRBJ2-2; tentative D call: TRBD1 (6 bases). The CDR3 has 14 residues. Germline V gene lookup returns CDR1 MNHEY and CDR2 SVGEGT. Trimming removed 2 bases from V and 6 bases from J, with 10 bases in between.

V usage is TRBV12-5 and J usage is TRBJ2-1; 9 nucleotides line up with TRBD2. Germline values: CDR1 LGHNT, CDR2 FRNRAP. The V segment lost 1 base and the J segment 2 bases; nucleotides outside the gene matches: 6. CDR3 length equals 17 residues. The DNA of the CDR3 is TGTGCTAGTGGTTTGGACCCGAGCGGGAGGCCCTACAATGAGCAGTTCTTC. Its translation: CASGLDPSGRPYNEQFF.

This clonotype showed up just once. The genes are TRBV5-1 and TRBJ2-3, with D unclear. Germline V gene sequence: CDR1 SGHRS, CDR2 YFSETQ. The V end lost 0 bases, the J end lost 2 bases, and 10 bases lay between the germline ends. The CDR3 sequence is 15 residues long. CDR3 DNA sequence: TGCGCCAGCAGCTTGGCCGTGGGTGACACAGATACGCAGTATTTT. It yields the protein CASSLAVGDTDTQYF.

This rearrangement joins TRBV28 to TRBJ2-7; the D gene is possibly TRBD1 (5 bases). The germline V gene encodes CDR1 MDHEN and CDR2 SYDVKM. There are 15 residues in the CDR3. Trimming left V 4 bases short and J 4 bases short, with 17 bases between. This chain's CDR3 is CASSSSQGRRYEQYF. The DNA of the CDR3 is TGTGCCAGCAGTTCATCCCAGGGAAGGCGGTACGAGCAGTACTTC.

This chain links TRBV18 with TRBJ2-1; D gene ambiguous. Germline CDR1 reads KGHSH; CDR2 reads LQKENI. The CDR3 extends over 16 amino acids. V lost 4 bases to trimming and J lost 6 bases, with 19 bases between them. The CDR3 loop reads CASSLAWNKWSNEQFF. For the CDR3, the DNA is TGTGCCAGCTCACTGGCTTGGAACAAATGGAGCAATGAGCAGTTCTTC. The whole variable domain, filled in from reference TRBV18 and TRBJ2-1, reads NAGVMQNPRHLVRRRGQEARLRCSPMKGHSHVYWYRQLPEEGLKFMVYLQKENIIDESGMPKERFSAEFPKEGPSILRIQQVVRGDSAAYFCASSLAWNKWSNEQFFGPGTRLTVL.

This clonotype was observed a handful of times. CDR3 region: CAWSAGQENSPLHF. In DNA, the CDR3 is TGTGCCTGGAGCGCCGGACAGGAAAATTCACCCCTCCACTTT. This chain uses TRBV30 with TRBJ1-6, with 7 nucleotides matching TRBD1. This CDR3 has 14 residues. Germline V gives CDR1 GTSNPN, CDR2 SVGIG (reference sequence). The junction had 6 bases not matched to a gene; V was cut back by 3 bases and J by 7 bases.

This clonotype came up many times. The chain uses TRBV5-1 and TRBJ2-5, with D possibly TRBD1 on 5 matching bases. This CDR3 has 14 residues. Trimming removed 4 bases at V and 3 bases at J, with 13 bases between. Germline-derived CDR1 and CDR2 are SGHRS and YFSETQ. This chain's CDR3 is CASSPTQGEETQYF. CDR3 nucleotides: TGCGCCAGCAGCCCGACCCAAGGGGAAGAGACCCAGTACTTC.

This clonotype was found many times. The rearrangement uses TRBV6-6 and TRBJ2-7; 7 nucleotides match TRBD1. The CDR3 has 14 residues. The junction had 10 bases not matched to a gene; V was cut back by 7 bases and J by 4 bases. Germline lookup yields CDR1 MNHNY and CDR2 SVGAGI (reference sequence). Here the CDR3 DNA reads TGTGCCAGCACCAACCCACAGGGGAATTACGAGCAGTACTTC. Encoded protein: CASTNPQGNYEQYF.

Details on this clonotype: Given a much more abundant clone one base away, this may be a read error. J is TRBJ2-7 and V is TRBV5-6, with 7 bases identical to TRBD2. J was trimmed by 3 bases and V by 6 bases; bases with no gene match: 9. The CDR3 runs 14 residues. Germline assignment: CDR1 SGHDT and CDR2 YYEEEE. The DNA of the CDR3 is TGTGCCAGCAACTCTTACGGGGGGTACTACGAGCAGTACTTC. Protein: CASNSYGGYYEQYF.

Comments on this clonotype: This may come from a read error, since a much larger clone is one base off. It is likely a read error, because the conserved phenylalanine at the end of the CDR3 is missing. The V and J genes are TRBV12-3 or TRBV12-4 and TRBJ1-5; no firm D call. Trimming pared 0 bases from V and 5 bases from J, leaving 5 bases between. This CDR3 is built from 13 residues. The CDR3 reads CASSLAGYQPQHS. CDR3 coding DNA: TGTGCCAGCAGTTTAGCTGGGTATCAGCCCCAGCATTCT.

Of note for this clonotype: This could be a read error, since a much larger clone is one nucleotide away. CDR3 DNA sequence: TGTGCCAGCAGTTATTCGGGAGTCCCCTACAGTGAGCAGTTCTTC. Its protein product is CASSYSGVPYSEQFF. This chain uses TRBV6-6 with TRBJ2-1; tentatively, D is TRBD2 (6 bases). Germline V gene sequence: CDR1 MNHNY, CDR2 SVGAGI (reference sequence). The CDR3 length is 15 residues.

Notes on this clonotype: One junction end does not reproduce the germline sequence, and a read error may be involved. V is TRBV29-1 and J is TRBJ2-5; 12 positions agree with TRBD2. The germline CDR1 and CDR2 sequences are SQVTM and ANQGSEA. This CDR3 region has 16 residues. The chain's CDR3 is CGVEGTSGLPQKTQYF. CDR3 sequence (DNA): TGCGGCGTTGAAGGGACTAGCGGGTTACCCCAAAAGACCCAGTACTTC. The entire variable domain, with the rest obtained from reference TRBV29-1 and TRBJ2-5, is as follows: SAVISQKPSRDICQRGTSLTIQCQVDSQVTMMFWYRQQPGQSLTLIATANQGSEATYESGFVIDKFPISRPNLTFSTLTVSNMSPEDSSIYLCGVEGTSGLPQKTQYFGPGTRLLVL.

Of note for this clonotype: A much more abundant neighbour one base away suggests this may be a read error. This chain uses TRBV30 with TRBJ2-3; D call uncertain. Deletions cut 1 base from V and 4 bases from J, with 12 bases between. CDR1 and CDR2 from the germline V gene are GTSNPN and SVGIG (reference sequence). The CDR3 has 14 residues. The CDR3 DNA reads as TGTGCCTGGAGTGAAATTCGGAGCGCAGATACGCAGTATTTT. Protein sequence: CAWSEIRSADTQYF.

The chain uses TRBV6-1 and TRBJ2-3; D unclear. The CDR3 is 15 residues long. Trimming stripped 3 bases from V and 3 bases from J, with 13 bases between. The germline V gene has CDR1 MNHNS and CDR2 SASEGT. This chain's CDR3 is CASSDVSQSTDTQYF. In nucleotides, the CDR3 is TGTGCCAGCAGTGATGTTAGTCAGAGTACAGATACGCAGTATTTT.

Details on this clonotype: Being one base from a much bigger clone, this may be a read error. The chain couples TRBV28 to TRBJ1-2; D remains unclear. V shed 5 bases and J shed 2 bases, with 9 bases lying between them. The CDR3 consists of 13 residues. Germline V gene lookup returns CDR1 MDHEN and CDR2 SYDVKM. The CDR3 loop reads CASSIDKNYGYTF. In DNA form, the CDR3 reads TGTGCCAGCAGTATTGACAAAAACTATGGCTACACCTTC.

On this clonotype itself: This may stem from a read error, because a much larger clone lies one nucleotide away. This chain joins TRBV10-1 and TRBJ2-7; TRBD1 matches 9 bases. Germline CDR1 and CDR2: WNHNN and SYGVQD (reference sequence). This CDR3 spans 13 amino acids. The CDR3 DNA is TGCGCCACCTCGACAGGGGGGACCTACGATCAGTACTTC. Translating it yields CATSTGGTYDQYF.